These T cell receptor beta chains were read from a single sample in a study of cytomegalovirus exposure and HLA in healthy donors. The method was immunoSEQ multiplex PCR; TCRdb's version includes in-frame clones alone and lacks a portion of them. The sample records about 160,000 clones, 65% to 85% being singletons. The sequenced sample consisted of PBMCs. The receptors derive from a male donor in good health and CMV-seropositive. The CDR3 runs from the conserved cysteine through the conserved F or W. D genes are given only for firm matches. Not every row has a clone size; where given, it reads once, few, many or a size class.

>TRBJ2-1|.|.|TRBV27
CASSLYRAVEGGYNEQFF
TGTGCCAGCAGCTTGTACAGGGCGGTGGAAGGAGGCTACAATGAGCAGTTCTTC
>TRBJ2-3|TRBD2|.|TRBV7-3
CASSRGLAGLTDTQYF
TGTGCCAGCAGTCGCGGACTAGCGGGACTCACAGATACGCAGTATTTT
>TRBJ2-3|TRBD2|.|TRBV9
CASSVWAGEGTDTQYF
TGTGCCAGCAGCGTATGGGCGGGAGAGGGTACAGATACGCAGTATTTT
>TRBJ2-7|.|.|TRBV5-1
CASSLSGKSSYEQYF
TGCGCCAGCAGCTTGTCGGGGAAGAGCTCCTACGAGCAGTACTTC
>TRBJ2-1|.|once|TRBV28
CASRGGGSFGDEQFF
TGTGCCAGCAGGGGGGGCGGGAGTTTCGGCGATGAGCAGTTCTTC
>TRBJ1-2|TRBD1|few|TRBV28
CASSFAQGGLAGYTF
TGTGCCAGCAGTTTCGCGCAGGGGGGATTGGCTGGCTACACCTTC
>TRBJ2-3|.|.|TRBV5-1
CASSLEAGPSTDTQYF
TGCGCCAGCAGCTTGGAGGCGGGTCCTAGCACAGATACGCAGTATTTT
>TRBJ2-3|TRBD2|.|TRBV7-9
CSSSTGTSGPTDTQYF
TGTTCCAGCAGCACCGGGACTAGCGGCCCCACAGATACGCAGTATTTT
>TRBJ1-1|TRBD1|.|TRBV10-1
CASSDTGGENTEAFF
TGCGCCAGCAGCGATACAGGGGGCGAGAACACTGAAGCTTTCTTT
>TRBJ1-5|.|.|TRBV27
CASSLFPAGRIGQPQHF
TGTGCCAGCAGTTTGTTCCCGGCAGGTAGAATAGGTCAGCCCCAGCATTTT
>TRBJ1-2|TRBD1|.|TRBV9
CASGTGGKGYTF
TGTGCCAGCGGGACAGGGGGAAAAGGCTACACCTTC
>TRBJ2-1|TRBD2|.|TRBV5-1
CASSPGGLAGGGNIAQFF
TGCGCCAGCAGCCCCGGGGGACTAGCGGGAGGGGGAAATATCGCGCAGTTCTTC
>TRBJ2-7|TRBD1|.|TRBV2
CATQGQSSYEQYF
TGTGCCACCCAGGGACAGAGCTCCTACGAGCAGTACTTC
>TRBJ1-2|.|.|TRBV4-3
CASSQDEVAGGYTF
TGCGCCAGCAGCCAAGATGAAGTGGCTGGTGGCTACACCTTC
>TRBJ2-5|.|.|TRBV18
CASSPDWGPQETQYF
TGTGCCAGCTCACCGGATTGGGGCCCCCAAGAGACCCAGTACTTC
>TRBJ2-1|TRBD2|.|TRBV11-3
CASSTVLAGASSYNEQFF
TGTGCCAGCAGCACCGTGCTAGCGGGGGCGAGCTCCTACAATGAGCAGTTCTTC
>TRBJ2-1|.|.|TRBV6-5
CASSSSLTSYNEQFF
TGTGCCAGCAGTTCCTCCTTGACTAGCTACAATGAGCAGTTCTTC
>TRBJ1-5|.|.|TRBV15
CATDTGNQPQHF
TGTGCCACCGACACTGGCAATCAGCCCCAGCATTTT
>TRBJ2-7|TRBD2|.|TRBV7-3
CASSLLAGDLYEQYF
TGTGCCAGCAGCTTGCTAGCGGGAGACCTATACGAGCAGTACTTC
>TRBJ1-5|.|.|TRBV28
CASSLNRDNQPQHF
TGTGCCAGCAGTTTGAACAGGGACAATCAGCCCCAGCATTTT
>TRBJ1-2|.|.|TRBV10-3
CAIIETGTDYGYTF
TGTGCCATCATAGAGACAGGAACGGACTATGGCTACACCTTC
>TRBJ2-3|TRBD1|once|TRBV19
CASSIDRDRGATDTQYF
TGTGCCAGTAGTATAGATCGCGACAGGGGGGCCACAGATACGCAGTATTTT
>TRBJ1-1|TRBD1|.|TRBV25-1
CASSGQGSGAEAFF
TGTGCCAGCAGTGGACAGGGTTCAGGCGCTGAAGCTTTCTTT
>TRBJ1-5|.|.|TRBV11-2
CASSPNREQPQHF
TGTGCCAGCAGCCCTAACCGCGAGCAGCCCCAGCATTTT
>TRBJ2-2|.|.|TRBV7-9
CASSPRQELDTGELFF
TGTGCCAGCAGCCCTAGACAGGAGCTGGACACCGGGGAGCTGTTTTTT
>TRBJ2-1|TRBD2|.|TRBV27
CASSPRGERVSNNEQFF
TGTGCCAGCAGTCCCCGGGGGGAGCGGGTGAGCAACAATGAGCAGTTCTTC
>TRBJ2-3|.|.|TRBV9
CASSASASTDTQYF
TGTGCCAGCAGTGCTAGCGCCAGCACAGATACGCAGTATTTT